Shown below are 25 T cell receptor beta chains from a single sample sequenced in a study of cytomegalovirus exposure and HLA in healthy donors. Profiled with immunoSEQ multiplex PCR; TCRdb holds only in-frame clones, not every one. The table lists approximately 150,000 clones, 80% to 90% of them singletons. The sample comprised PBMCs. The receptors here all came from a woman aged 25 to 39 in good health and CMV-seronegative.

This clone has a handful of counts. The rearrangement uses TRBV9 and TRBJ2-3; 10 bases align to TRBD2. V was clipped by 0 bases and J by 4 bases; unmatched bases: 5. This CDR3 is built from 16 residues. The germline CDR1 and CDR2 sequences are SGDLS and YYNGEE. CDR3 residues: CASSVGSGGAADTQYF. The CDR3 bases are TGTGCCAGCAGCGTAGGGAGCGGGGGGGCCGCAGATACGCAGTATTTT.

The rearrangement links TRBV6-6 to TRBJ2-7, with 9 bases matching TRBD1. The CDR3 covers 13 residues. Trimming at V came to 6 bases and at J to 5 bases, leaving 5 bases not matched to a gene. The germline CDR1 and CDR2 sequences are MNHNY and SVGAGI (reference sequence). CDR3 nucleotides: TGTGCCAGCAGACGAACAGGGGGCGACGAGCAGTACTTC. Translating it yields CASRRTGGDEQYF.

The rearrangement uses TRBV27 and TRBJ1-6; TRBD1 matches 10 bases. This CDR3 has 17 residues. V shed 5 bases, J shed 6 bases, and the junction held 10 bases outside the gene matches. The V gene's germline CDR1 is MNHEY and CDR2 SMNVEV (reference sequence). The CDR3 loop is CASSPLRQGAGNSPLHF. The CDR3 bases are TGTGCCAGCAGTCCACTAAGACAGGGGGCAGGTAATTCACCCCTCCACTTT.

This clone was counted only a few times. The gene calls are TRBV18 and TRBJ2-2, with D tentatively TRBD1 (5 bases). The CDR3 is 16 residues long. In germline, CDR1 is KGHSH, CDR2 LQKENI. V lost 0 bases and J lost 1, with 9 bases in between. CDR3 sequence reads: CASSPPQGWNTGELFF. The CDR3 region has the DNA TGTGCCAGCTCACCACCGCAGGGATGGAACACCGGGGAGCTGTTTTTT.

V is TRBV2 and J is TRBJ2-7; perhaps TRBD2 as D (6 bases). V lost 8 bases, J lost 3 bases, and 14 bases lay in between. Germline assignment: CDR1 SNHLY and CDR2 FYNNEI. The CDR3 has 13 residues. For the CDR3, the DNA is TGTGCCAGCCGACTAGTTCGGGTCTACGAGCAGTACTTC. Protein: CASRLVRVYEQYF. The whole variable domain, remainder taken from reference TRBV2 and TRBJ2-7, is EPEVTQTPSHQVTQMGQEVILRCVPISNHLYFYWYRQILGQKVEFLVSFYNNEISEKSEIFDDQFSVERPDGSNFTLKIRSTKLEDSAMYFCASRLVRVYEQYFGPGTRLTVT.

V usage is TRBV7-8 and J usage is TRBJ2-4, with D perhaps matching TRBD2 (5 bases). CDR3 length: 14 amino acids. Germline V CDR1 and CDR2: SGHVS, FQNEAQ. V dropped 5 bases and J dropped 2 bases, with 10 bases sitting between them. The CDR3, as DNA: TGTGCCAGCAGCCCAGAGGGCTCCAAAAACATTCAGTACTTC. Protein sequence: CASSPEGSKNIQYF.

This clone has more than one count but fewer than ten. The chain carries TRBV5-4 and TRBJ1-2, with 8 bases that match TRBD1. Trimming cost V 1 base and J 4 bases; bases outside gene matches: 6. Germline V lookup: CDR1 SGHNT, CDR2 YYREEE (reference sequence). CDR3 size: 15 residues. The CDR3 DNA reads as TGTGCCAGCAGCTTGTTAGCAGGGGGCACCTATGGCTACACCTTC. Translated: CASSLLAGGTYGYTF. Full variable domain (rest looked up from reference TRBV5-4 and TRBJ1-2): ETGVTQSPTHLIKTRGQQVTLRCSSQSGHNTVSWYQQALGQGPQFIFQYYREEENGRGNFPPRFSGLQFPNYSSELNVNALELDDSALYLCASSLLAGGTYGYTFGSGTRLTVV.

The J gene is TRBJ2-3, the V gene TRBV18, with 11 positions matching TRBD2. The CDR3 is made up of 15 amino acids. Looked up from germline, CDR1 is KGHSH and CDR2 is LQKENI. V was pared by 0 bases and J by 5 bases, with 1 base of the junction left unmatched. As DNA, the CDR3 is TGTGCCAGCTCACCACCACTAGCGGGGGTAGATACGCAGTATTTT. This sequence encodes CASSPPLAGVDTQYF.

V is TRBV6-5 and J is TRBJ1-2; TRBD1 is a possible D gene (6 bases). V shed 4 bases and J shed 6 bases, with 18 bases lying between them. CDR3 length: 15 residues. Germline V gene data show CDR1 as MNHEY and CDR2 as SVGAGI. The CDR3 is CASSFTRNRDNGYTF. The CDR3 DNA sequence: TGTGCCAGCAGTTTTACAAGGAACAGGGATAATGGCTACACCTTC.

This clone was seen once. The chain is built from TRBV7-2 and TRBJ2-2, with 8 nucleotides matching TRBD1. The germline gives CDR1 SGHTA, CDR2 FQGNSA. The CDR3 is made up of 19 amino acids. V gave up 2 bases and J gave up 8 bases; unmatched junction bases: 19. This chain's CDR3 is CASSLSPPGTGRELGELFF. The CDR3 DNA sequence: TGTGCCAGCAGCTTATCCCCTCCGGGGACAGGCCGAGAGTTGGGGGAGCTGTTTTTT.

The V call is TRBV10-2, the J call TRBJ2-1, with 13 bases fitting TRBD2. CDR1 and CDR2 (germline): WSHSY, SAAADI. CDR3 size: 15 residues. J lost 8 bases, V lost 6 bases, and 7 bases had no gene match. In nucleotides, the CDR3 is TGCGCCAGCAGGGCCGGGACTAGCGGGGTGGATGAGCAGTTCTTC. It is translated as CASRAGTSGVDEQFF.

This chain connects TRBV6-1 to TRBJ2-7, with D uncertain. This CDR3 is 14 amino acids long. Germline CDR1 reads MNHNS; CDR2 reads SASEGT. Trimming cost V 6 bases and J 6 bases, with 18 bases left between them. CDR3 loop: CASSQGLESGEQYF. DNA of the CDR3: TGTGCCAGCAGCCAAGGTCTAGAATCGGGCGAGCAGTACTTC.

A few counts support this clone. The chain has TRBV5-1 and TRBJ1-6, with unresolved D. Germline V gives CDR1 SGHRS, CDR2 YFSETQ. The CDR3 covers 15 residues. V was cut by 3 bases and J by 4 bases, with 11 bases left in between. CDR3 amino acids: CASSSQTRYNSPLHF. CDR3 nucleotides: TGCGCCAGCAGCTCACAGACAAGATATAATTCACCCCTCCACTTT.

The chain is built from TRBV29-1 and TRBJ2-2; maybe TRBD2 (6 bases). Per germline, CDR1 SQVTM and CDR2 ANQGSEA. Trimming left V 3 bases short and J 3 bases short, with 8 bases between. The CDR3 extends over 13 amino acids. CDR3 bases: TGCAGCGTTGAGGGGGGTCACACCGGGGAGCTGTTTTTT. Translating gives CSVEGGHTGELFF.

This clone has just a few counts. The rearrangement uses TRBV27 and TRBJ2-1, with 12 bases fitting TRBD2. This CDR3 region has 15 residues. From germline, CDR1 is MNHEY and CDR2 SMNVEV (reference sequence). V lost 2 bases to trimming and J lost 6 bases; unmatched junction nucleotides: 2. CDR3 DNA sequence: TGTGCCAGCAGTTTAACTAGCGGGGGGCCCAATGAGCAGTTCTTC. Translation: CASSLTSGGPNEQFF.

The genes are TRBV27 and TRBJ2-5, with D possibly matching TRBD2 (6 bases). The CDR3 is made up of 15 amino acids. Germline lookup yields CDR1 MNHEY and CDR2 SMNVEV (reference sequence). V lost 2 bases and J lost 2, with 12 bases in between. The chain's CDR3 is CASSLGAGRQETQYF. The CDR3 DNA reads as TGTGCCAGCAGTTTAGGGGCGGGGAGACAAGAGACCCAGTACTTC.

The chain recombines TRBV5-1 with TRBJ1-6; D gene ambiguous. V was trimmed by 0 bases and J by 7 bases, leaving 8 bases between them. The germline V gene has CDR1 SGHRS and CDR2 YFSETQ. The CDR3 totals 14 residues. As DNA, the CDR3 is TGCGCCAGCAGCTTGGGACACCCCAATTCACCCCTCCACTTT. It codes for CASSLGHPNSPLHF.

The rearrangement uses TRBV2 and TRBJ2-2, with D tentatively TRBD2 (6 bases). Germline V gives CDR1 SNHLY, CDR2 FYNNEI. The CDR3 consists of 15 residues. With 6 bases removed from V and 1 base from J, the gap between germline ends came to 12 bases. The DNA of the CDR3 is TGTGCCAGCAGGGAGGAGGGGTTGAACACCGGGGAGCTGTTTTTT. It specifies CASREEGLNTGELFF.

J is TRBJ1-6 and V is TRBV5-6; 7 bases map to TRBD1. This CDR3 has 14 amino acids. Germline loops: CDR1 SGHDT, CDR2 YYEEEE. Trimming cost V 5 bases and J 11 bases; bases outside gene matches: 10. CDR3 loop: CASSPGQNVAPLHF. DNA of the CDR3: TGTGCCAGCAGTCCGGGACAGAACGTGGCACCCCTCCACTTT.

The chain uses TRBV2 and TRBJ2-5, with 12 bases that match TRBD1. Trimming removed 11 bases from V and 3 bases from J; junction bases left unmatched: 1. The length of the CDR3 is 12 residues. CDR1 and CDR2 from the germline V gene are SNHLY and FYNNEI. CDR3 sequence (DNA): TGTGCCGGGACAGGGGGCGAAGAGACCCAGTACTTC. It translates to CAGTGGEETQYF. The full variable domain, rest sourced from reference TRBV2 and TRBJ2-5, is EPEVTQTPSHQVTQMGQEVILRCVPISNHLYFYWYRQILGQKVEFLVSFYNNEISEKSEIFDDQFSVERPDGSNFTLKIRSTKLEDSAMYFCAGTGGEETQYFGPGTRLLVL.

J is TRBJ2-1 and V is TRBV4-1, with D unresolved. V lost 0 bases, J lost 0 bases, and 6 bases lay in between. This CDR3 has 15 amino acids. The germline gives CDR1 MGHRA, CDR2 YSYEKL. The CDR3 is CASSQEPGSYNEQFF. The CDR3 nucleotides read TGCGCCAGCAGCCAAGAGCCAGGCTCCTACAATGAGCAGTTCTTC.

The V gene is TRBV2, the J gene TRBJ1-1; 8 bases agree with TRBD1. J gave up 7 bases and V 4 bases, and 11 bases lay outside the gene matches. This CDR3 has 15 amino acids. Germline V gives CDR1 SNHLY, CDR2 FYNNEI. The CDR3 is CASSVFPDRVYEAFF. CDR3 bases: TGTGCCAGCAGTGTTTTTCCGGACAGGGTATATGAAGCTTTCTTT.

The V and J genes are TRBV7-6 and TRBJ1-2; tentatively, D is TRBD1 (6 bases). The CDR3 loop spans 12 amino acids. The V and J ends lost 7 bases and 8 bases respectively, with 14 bases between them. The germline V gene has CDR1 SGHVS and CDR2 FNYEAQ. The CDR3 DNA follows: TGTGCCAGCACCAATACAGGGTTGGGCTACACCTTC. Translating gives CASTNTGLGYTF.

This clone has a count of ten or more. The chain uses TRBV6-1 and TRBJ1-5, with TRBD1 matching over 9 bases. Germline V CDR1 and CDR2: MNHNS, SASEGT. The CDR3 has 16 residues. V shed 4 bases, J shed 7 bases, and the junction held 11 bases outside the gene matches. The CDR3 DNA reads TGTGCCAGCAGTGGCCGGGACAGGGATGGGGGGCAGCCCCAGCATTTT. Translating gives CASSGRDRDGGQPQHF.

Worth noting for this clone: The same CDR3 can be traced to other DNA sequences in this sample. The rearrangement links TRBV27 to TRBJ2-3; 7 nucleotides align to TRBD2. This CDR3 has 16 residues. CDR1 and CDR2 (germline): MNHEY, SMNVEV (reference sequence). V shed 3 bases and J 1 base; nucleotides not matched to a gene: 7. CDR3 loop: CASSFLLAGGTDTQYF. Written as DNA, the CDR3 is TGTGCCAGCAGTTTTCTTCTGGCGGGGGGCACAGATACGCAGTATTTT.